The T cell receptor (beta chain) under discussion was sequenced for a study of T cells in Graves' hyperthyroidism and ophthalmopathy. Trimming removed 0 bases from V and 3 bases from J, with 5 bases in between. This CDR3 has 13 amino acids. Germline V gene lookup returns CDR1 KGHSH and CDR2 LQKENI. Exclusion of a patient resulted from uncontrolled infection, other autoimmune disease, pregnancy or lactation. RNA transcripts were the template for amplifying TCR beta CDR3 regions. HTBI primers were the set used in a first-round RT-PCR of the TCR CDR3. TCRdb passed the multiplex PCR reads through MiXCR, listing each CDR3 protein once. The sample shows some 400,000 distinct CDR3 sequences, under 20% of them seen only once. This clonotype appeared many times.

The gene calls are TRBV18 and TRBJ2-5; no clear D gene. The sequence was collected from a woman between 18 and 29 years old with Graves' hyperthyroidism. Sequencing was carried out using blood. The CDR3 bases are TGTGCCAGCTCACCACCGGAGAAAGAGACCCAGTACTTC. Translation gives CASSPPEKETQYF.